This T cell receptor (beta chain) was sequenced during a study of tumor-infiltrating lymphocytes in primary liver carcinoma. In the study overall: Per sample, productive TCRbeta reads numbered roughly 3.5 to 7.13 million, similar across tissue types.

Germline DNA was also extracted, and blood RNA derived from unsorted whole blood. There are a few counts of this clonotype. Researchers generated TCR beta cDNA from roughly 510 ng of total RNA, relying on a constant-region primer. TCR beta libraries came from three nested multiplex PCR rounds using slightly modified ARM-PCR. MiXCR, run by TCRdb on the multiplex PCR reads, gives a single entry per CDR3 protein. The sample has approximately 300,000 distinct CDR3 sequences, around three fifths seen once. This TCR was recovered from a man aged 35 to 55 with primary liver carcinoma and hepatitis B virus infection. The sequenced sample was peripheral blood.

The CDR3 loop is CASSWRQGMSTDTQYF. CDR3 in DNA: TGTGCCAGCAGCTGGAGACAGGGAATGAGCACAGATACGCAGTATTTT. The chain recombines TRBV5-4 with TRBJ2-3; TRBD1 matches at 7 bases. The CDR3 extends over 16 amino acids. Germline V gene lookup returns CDR1 SGHNT and CDR2 YYREEE (reference sequence). The junction had 7 bases not matched to a gene; V was cut back by 3 bases and J by 0 bases. The variable domain in full, completed from reference TRBV5-4 and TRBJ2-3, reads ETGVTQSPTHLIKTRGQQVTLRCSSQSGHNTVSWYQQALGQGPQFIFQYYREEENGRGNFPPRFSGLQFPNYSSELNVNALELDDSALYLCASSWRQGMSTDTQYFGPGTRLTVL.